This T cell receptor beta chain was sequenced for a study of T cell responses to AZD1222 COVID-19 vaccine. In germline, CDR1 is SGHRS, CDR2 YFSETQ. V lost 2 bases and J lost 3; bases outside the gene matches: 1. This CDR3 has 13 residues. Comment on this clone: Its target is unknown. This specimen includes other DNA sequences encoding the same CDR3.

The table came from immunoSEQ multiplex PCR; TCRdb's copy has only in-frame clones and leaves some out. This table holds nearly 200,000 clones, 93% found once. Broader study findings: Vaccination with two AZD1222 doses was followed by a rise in Spike-specific TCR breadth and depth. Clonal diversity was possibly underestimated, and white British individuals and females predominated among donors.

The V and J genes are TRBV5-1 and TRBJ1-1; 7 bases match TRBD1. The sequences come from peripheral blood, collected 28 days after the second AZD1222 dose. The sequence was obtained from an adult who received the AZD1222 COVID-19 vaccine. The CDR3 spells CASSLTGDTEAFF. DNA of the CDR3: TGCGCCAGCAGCTTAACAGGGGACACTGAAGCTTTCTTT.